This T cell receptor beta chain originates from a study of T cell responses to AZD1222 COVID-19 vaccine (dated by TCRdb to about 2021). Study-level background: AZD1222 recipients with second doses at about 4 weeks or about 12 weeks were pooled, because spike-specific TCR depth and breadth did not differ between schedules. Trial participants were enrolled by age into 18-55, 56-69 and 70-plus year subgroups, with roughly 150, 30 and 60 TCR-sequenced participants respectively. A total of 233 trial participants underwent TCR sequencing, of whom 207 received two doses of AZD1222 and approximately 25 received two doses of the MenACWY control vaccine. Summary of the overall study and its limitations: Because no day 14 peak-response samples were available, repertoires were characterized only after the peak T cell response. Epitopes outside the regions mutated in the B.1.351 and B.1.1.7 variants were reportedly recognized by nearly half of the unique spike-specific TCRs. In the small 56-69-year group, the increase in depth fell short of significance, most likely because of low power. CD4 TCRs associated with the vaccine covered the entire spike protein, and the dominant responses were in regions 160-218 and 743-854. Spike-specific TCR breadth and depth rose significantly after two AZD1222 doses compared with day 0 and with MenACWY recipients. Conclusions about previously exposed vaccinees are limited because only five or six AZD1222 recipients were SARS-CoV-2 seropositive at baseline. Most participants were white British and females outnumbered males, and the authors suggested that clonal diversity may have been underestimated.

The V and J ends are trimmed by 3 bases and 9 bases, leaving 12 bases between them. The CDR3 sequence holds 13 residues, the cysteine and phenylalanine included. Kept here is only the CDR3 DNA, which spans 39 bases and is read in frame from base 1. CDR1 and CDR2 are read off the germline V gene (reference sequence) as SEHNR and FQNEAQ. Explained via the paper, the time point label denotes: baseline before first vaccination. The vaccinee samples were drawn from two UK trials, COV001 and COV002, one of which was a single-blind randomized controlled phase 2/3 trial testing AZD1222 (ChAdOx1 nCoV-19) in healthy adults. For TCRbeta chain sequencing, PBMC samples from trial participants were taken at day 0 and at day 28 after the second dose. The CDR3 regions of human TCRbeta chains were subjected to immunosequencing. Per the original workflow: TCRs in the repertoires were compared against a reference library of SARS-CoV-2-specific TCRs that had been generated with the MIRA antigen-specificity platform. Breadth was defined as the fraction of unique TCRs that were SARS-CoV-2-associated. Depth was defined as the fraction of total T cells that were SARS-CoV-2-associated. Each spike-specific TCR was assigned to its reactive spike region and to a CD4 or CD8 class using the MIRA data. Log10-transformed breadth and depth values were compared by one-way ANOVA with Sidak's multiple comparisons tests. Entries here come from immuneACCESS through TCRdb and include only in-frame sequences with V and J called. Some clones fail to appear in such tables; in the studies checked, an unresolved V gene covers under half of the shortfall, and the cause of the remainder is unknown. That table gives V, J and clone size, and the DNA gave D and trimming. Here the sample has fewer than 200,000 clones; over 85% occur a single time. The biggest ten clones account for 2.6% of the sample.

On this clone itself: The antigen it binds to is not known. Base qualities were left out, and no much larger clone turns up one base away.

This specimen consisted of peripheral blood, obtained on day 0 of AZD1222 vaccination. This sequence originates from an adult in good health. The chain uses TRBV7-9 and TRBJ2-1; the D gene remains uncertain. The CDR3 has the sequence CASSFRRLGEQFF. The DNA reads as follows: TGTGCCAGCAGCTTCCGTAGGCTGGGTGAGCAGTTCTTC. The variable domain in full, with residues beyond the CDR3 obtained from the reference TRBV7-9 and TRBJ2-1 genes, is DTGVSQNPRHKITKRGQNVTFRCDPISEHNRLYWYRQTLGQGPEFLTYFQNEAQLEKSRLLSDRFSAERPKGSFSTLEIQRTEQGDSAMYLCASSFRRLGEQFFGPGTRLTVL.